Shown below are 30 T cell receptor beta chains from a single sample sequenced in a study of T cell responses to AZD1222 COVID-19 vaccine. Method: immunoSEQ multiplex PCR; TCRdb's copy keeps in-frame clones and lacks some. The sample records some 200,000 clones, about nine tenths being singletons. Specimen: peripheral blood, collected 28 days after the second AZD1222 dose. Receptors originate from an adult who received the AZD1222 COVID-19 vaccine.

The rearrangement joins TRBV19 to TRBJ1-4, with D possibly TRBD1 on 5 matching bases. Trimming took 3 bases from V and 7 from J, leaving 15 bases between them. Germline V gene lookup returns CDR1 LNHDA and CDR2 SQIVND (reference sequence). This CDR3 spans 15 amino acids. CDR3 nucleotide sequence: TGTGCCAGTAGTATTGGGGACGGCCTTCTTGAAAAACTGTTTTTT. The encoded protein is CASSIGDGLLEKLFF.

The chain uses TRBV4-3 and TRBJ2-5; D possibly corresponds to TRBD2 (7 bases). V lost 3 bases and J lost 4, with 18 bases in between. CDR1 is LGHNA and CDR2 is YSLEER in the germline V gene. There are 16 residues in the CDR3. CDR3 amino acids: CASSHRRGGEGETQYF. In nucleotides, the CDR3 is TGCGCCAGCAGCCACAGACGAGGGGGGGAGGGAGAGACCCAGTACTTC.

The CDR3 region has the DNA TGTGCCAGCAGCTTCCAGCCCTCGAACTATGGCTACACCTTC. It encodes CASSFQPSNYGYTF. The rearrangement uses TRBV7-9 and TRBJ1-2; D not resolved. Trimming took off 3 bases at V and 2 bases at J, with 10 bases between the two ends. This CDR3 is built from 14 residues. CDR1 and CDR2 (germline): SEHNR, FQNEAQ (reference sequence).

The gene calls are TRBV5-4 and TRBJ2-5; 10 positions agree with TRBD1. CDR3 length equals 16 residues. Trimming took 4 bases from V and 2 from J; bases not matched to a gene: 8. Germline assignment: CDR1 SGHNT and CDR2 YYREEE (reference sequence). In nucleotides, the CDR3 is TGTGCCAGCAGCCCGAGGACAGGGGGGGGGCAAGAGACCCAGTACTTC. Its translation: CASSPRTGGGQETQYF.

The CDR3 is CASSPGPPSNEQYF. Here the CDR3 DNA reads TGCGCCAGCAGCCCGGGGCCCCCGTCCAACGAGCAGTACTTC. V and J are TRBV5-1 and TRBJ2-7; D is possibly TRBD1 or TRBD2 (5 bases each). Germline CDR1 is SGHRS and CDR2 is YFSETQ. This CDR3 contains 14 residues. Between the trimmed V and J ends, which lost 4 bases and 5 bases, there was a span of 16 bases.

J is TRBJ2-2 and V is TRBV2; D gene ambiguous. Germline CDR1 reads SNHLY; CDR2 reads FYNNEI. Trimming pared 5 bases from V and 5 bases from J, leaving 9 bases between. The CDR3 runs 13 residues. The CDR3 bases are TGTGCCAGCAGTCATTGGGGTACCGGGGAGCTGTTTTTT. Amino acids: CASSHWGTGELFF.

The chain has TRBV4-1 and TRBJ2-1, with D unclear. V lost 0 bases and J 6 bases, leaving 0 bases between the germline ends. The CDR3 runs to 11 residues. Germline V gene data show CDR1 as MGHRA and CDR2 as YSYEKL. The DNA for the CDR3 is TGCGCCAGCAGCCAAGACAATGAGCAGTTCTTC. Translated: CASSQDNEQFF.

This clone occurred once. CDR3 sequence: CASSEGGGAQDTQYF. For the CDR3, the DNA is TGTGCCAGCAGTGAGGGCGGGGGGGCTCAAGATACGCAGTATTTT. J is TRBJ2-3 and V is TRBV6-4, with 9 bases that match TRBD2. This CDR3 comprises 15 residues. J was trimmed by 5 bases and V by 3 bases; bases with no gene match: 6. The germline gives CDR1 MRHNA, CDR2 SNTAGT.

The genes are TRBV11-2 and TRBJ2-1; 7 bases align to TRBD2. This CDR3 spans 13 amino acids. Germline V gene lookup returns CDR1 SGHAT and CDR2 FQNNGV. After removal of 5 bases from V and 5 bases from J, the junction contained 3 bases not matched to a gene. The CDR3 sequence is CASSPGRNNEQFF. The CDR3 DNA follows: TGTGCCAGCAGCCCCGGGAGGAACAATGAGCAGTTCTTC.

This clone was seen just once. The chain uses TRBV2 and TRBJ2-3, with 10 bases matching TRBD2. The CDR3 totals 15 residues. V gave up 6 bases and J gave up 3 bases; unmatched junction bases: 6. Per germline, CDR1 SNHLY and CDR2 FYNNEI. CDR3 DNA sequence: TGTGCCAGCAGAGAGCTAGCGGGAGTTACAGATACGCAGTATTTT. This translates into CASRELAGVTDTQYF.

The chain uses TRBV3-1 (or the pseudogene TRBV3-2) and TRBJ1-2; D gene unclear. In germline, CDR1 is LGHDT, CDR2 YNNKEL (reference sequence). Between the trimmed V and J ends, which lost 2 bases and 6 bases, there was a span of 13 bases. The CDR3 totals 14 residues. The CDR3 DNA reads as TGTGCCAGCAGCCAAATGGGAAACGTCAATGGCTACACCTTC. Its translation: CASSQMGNVNGYTF.

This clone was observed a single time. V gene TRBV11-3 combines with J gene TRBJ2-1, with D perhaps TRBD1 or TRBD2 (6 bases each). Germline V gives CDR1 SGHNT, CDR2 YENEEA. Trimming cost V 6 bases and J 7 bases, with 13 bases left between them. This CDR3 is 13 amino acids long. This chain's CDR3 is CASRGGPGNEQFF. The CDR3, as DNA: TGTGCCAGCAGGGGGGGCCCGGGTAATGAGCAGTTCTTC.

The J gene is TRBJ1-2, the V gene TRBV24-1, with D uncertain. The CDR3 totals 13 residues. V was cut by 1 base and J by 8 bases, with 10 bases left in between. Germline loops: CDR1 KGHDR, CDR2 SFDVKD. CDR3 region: CATSDFLGRGYTF. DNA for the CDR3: TGTGCCACCAGTGATTTCCTTGGACGGGGCTACACCTTC.

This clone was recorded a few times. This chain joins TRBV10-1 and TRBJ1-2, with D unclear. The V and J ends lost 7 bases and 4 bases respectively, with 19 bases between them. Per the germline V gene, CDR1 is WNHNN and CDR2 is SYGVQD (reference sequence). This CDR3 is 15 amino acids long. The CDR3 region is CASTFGVRRLYGYTF. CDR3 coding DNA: TGCGCCAGCACCTTCGGGGTCCGACGACTCTATGGCTACACCTTC.

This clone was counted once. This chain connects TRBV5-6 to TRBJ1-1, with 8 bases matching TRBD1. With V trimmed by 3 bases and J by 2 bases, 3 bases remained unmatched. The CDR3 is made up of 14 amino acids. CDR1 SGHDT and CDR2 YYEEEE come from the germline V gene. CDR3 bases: TGTGCCAGCAGCTCCAGGGGGCACAACACTGAAGCTTTCTTT. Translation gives CASSSRGHNTEAFF. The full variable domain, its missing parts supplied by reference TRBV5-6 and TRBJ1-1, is DAGVTQSPTHLIKTRGQQVTLRCSPKSGHDTVSWYQQALGQGPQFIFQYYEEEERQRGNFPDRFSGHQFPNYSSELNVNALLLGDSALYLCASSSRGHNTEAFFGQGTRLTVV.

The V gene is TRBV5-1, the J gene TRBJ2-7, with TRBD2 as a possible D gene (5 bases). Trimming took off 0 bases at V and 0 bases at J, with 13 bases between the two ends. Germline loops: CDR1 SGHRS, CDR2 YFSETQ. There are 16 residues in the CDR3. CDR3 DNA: TGCGCCAGCAGCTTGGCCGGCACGGGGAGCTCCTACGAGCAGTACTTC. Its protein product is CASSLAGTGSSYEQYF.

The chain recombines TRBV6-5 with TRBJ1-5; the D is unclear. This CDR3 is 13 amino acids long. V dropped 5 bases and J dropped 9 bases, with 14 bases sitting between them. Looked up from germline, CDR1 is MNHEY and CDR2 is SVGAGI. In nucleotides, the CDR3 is TGTGCCAGCAGTACACGTACGGGTCGGCCCCAGCATTTT. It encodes CASSTRTGRPQHF.

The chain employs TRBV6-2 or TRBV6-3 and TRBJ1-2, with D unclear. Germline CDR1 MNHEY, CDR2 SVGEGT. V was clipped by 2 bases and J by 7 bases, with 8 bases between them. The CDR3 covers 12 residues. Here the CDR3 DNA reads TGTGCCAGCAGTTACCCACGGTTTGGCTACACCTTC. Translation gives CASSYPRFGYTF.

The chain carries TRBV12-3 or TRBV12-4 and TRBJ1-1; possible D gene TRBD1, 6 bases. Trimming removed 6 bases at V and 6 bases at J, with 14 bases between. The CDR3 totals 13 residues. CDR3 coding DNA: TGTGCCAGCAGGTCCCAGGGGCTCTCTGAAGCTTTCTTT. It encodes CASRSQGLSEAFF.

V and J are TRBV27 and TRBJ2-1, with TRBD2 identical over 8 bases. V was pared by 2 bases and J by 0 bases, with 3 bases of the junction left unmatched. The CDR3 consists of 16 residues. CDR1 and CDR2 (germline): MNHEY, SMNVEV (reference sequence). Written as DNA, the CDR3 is TGTGCCAGCAGTTTAGTCGGGGGGGGCTCCTACAATGAGCAGTTCTTC. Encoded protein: CASSLVGGGSYNEQFF.

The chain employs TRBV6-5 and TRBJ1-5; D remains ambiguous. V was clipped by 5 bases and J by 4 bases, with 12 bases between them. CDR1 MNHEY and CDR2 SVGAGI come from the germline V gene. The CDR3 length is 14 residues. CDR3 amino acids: CASSINRGNQPQHF. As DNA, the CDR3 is TGTGCCAGCAGTATTAATCGGGGAAATCAGCCCCAGCATTTT.

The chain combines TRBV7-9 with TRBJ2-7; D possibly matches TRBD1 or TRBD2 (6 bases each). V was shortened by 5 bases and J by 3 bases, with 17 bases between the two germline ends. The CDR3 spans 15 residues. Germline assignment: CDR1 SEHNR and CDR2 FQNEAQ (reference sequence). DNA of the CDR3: TGTGCCAGCAGCAACGGCATTGGGGGGCACTACGAGCAGTACTTC. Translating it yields CASSNGIGGHYEQYF.

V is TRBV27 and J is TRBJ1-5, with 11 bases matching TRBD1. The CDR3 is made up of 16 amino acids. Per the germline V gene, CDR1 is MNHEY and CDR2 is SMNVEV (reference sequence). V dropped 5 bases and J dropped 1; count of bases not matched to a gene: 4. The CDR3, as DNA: TGTGCCAGCAGTCCGGGACAGGGGGTCAGCAATCAGCCCCAGCATTTT. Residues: CASSPGQGVSNQPQHF.

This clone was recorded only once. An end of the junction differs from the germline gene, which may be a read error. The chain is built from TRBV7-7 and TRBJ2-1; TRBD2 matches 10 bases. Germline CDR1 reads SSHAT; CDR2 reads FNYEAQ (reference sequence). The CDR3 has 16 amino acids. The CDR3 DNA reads TGTGCTAGCAGCTTAGAAGCGGGGGGGCCTTACAATGAGCAGTTCTTC. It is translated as CASSLEAGGPYNEQFF.

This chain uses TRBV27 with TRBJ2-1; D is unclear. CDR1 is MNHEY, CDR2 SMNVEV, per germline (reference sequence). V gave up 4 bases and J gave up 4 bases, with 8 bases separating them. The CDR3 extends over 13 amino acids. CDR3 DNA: TGTGCCAGCAGTTCTCCAGGATACAATGAGCAGTTCTTC. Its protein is CASSSPGYNEQFF.

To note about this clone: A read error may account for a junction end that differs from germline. Here the CDR3 DNA reads TGTGCCAGCAGCGTAGACGGTAGCTATCAGCCCCAGCATTTT. Its translation is CASSVDGSYQPQHF. The rearrangement uses TRBV9 and TRBJ1-5, with unresolved D. The length of the CDR3 is 14 residues. CDR1 and CDR2 (germline): SGDLS, YYNGEE.

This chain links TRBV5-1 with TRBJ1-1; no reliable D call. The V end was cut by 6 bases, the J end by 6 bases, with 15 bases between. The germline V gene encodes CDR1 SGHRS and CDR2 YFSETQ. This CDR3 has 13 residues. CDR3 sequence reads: CASNPNEGSEAFF. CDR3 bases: TGCGCCAGCAACCCCAATGAGGGTTCTGAAGCTTTCTTT.

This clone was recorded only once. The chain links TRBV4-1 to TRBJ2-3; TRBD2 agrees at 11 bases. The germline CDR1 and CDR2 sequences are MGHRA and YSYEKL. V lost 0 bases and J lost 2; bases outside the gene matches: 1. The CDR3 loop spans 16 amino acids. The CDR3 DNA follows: TGCGCCAGCAGCCAAGAGACTAGCGGGGTCACAGATACGCAGTATTTT. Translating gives CASSQETSGVTDTQYF.

DNA for the CDR3: TGTGCCACCGGGGGGGACCTCGATCAGCCCCAGCATTTT. As protein: CATGGDLDQPQHF. The chain recombines TRBV24-1 with TRBJ1-5; TRBD1 is a possible D gene (5 bases). This CDR3 is built from 13 residues. V was trimmed by 9 bases and J by 5 bases, leaving 13 bases between them. The V gene's germline CDR1 is KGHDR and CDR2 SFDVKD.

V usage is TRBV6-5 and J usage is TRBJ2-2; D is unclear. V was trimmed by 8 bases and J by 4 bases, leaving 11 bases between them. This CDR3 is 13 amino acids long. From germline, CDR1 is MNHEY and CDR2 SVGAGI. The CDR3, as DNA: TGTGCCAGCCTACCGGATGGCACCGGGGAGCTGTTTTTT. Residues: CASLPDGTGELFF.